This TCR beta chain was observed in a study of blood T cell repertoires in COVID-19. CDR1 and CDR2 from the germline V gene are SEHNR and FQNEAQ (reference sequence). J gave up 0 bases and V 5 bases, and 8 bases lay outside the gene matches. There are 18 residues in the CDR3. Under the authors' procedure: Reference gene primer amplification gave nucleated cell count estimates. Using immunoSEQ multiplex PCR, the repertoire was profiled, and TCRdb retains in-frame clones only, with some absent. Clone size and V and J calls were adopted from that table, with D and trimming inferred from the DNA. The sample records over 150,000 clones, about 88% being singletons. Individuals aged about 18 to 95 years were recruited from 24 US areas. Cohort assignment relied on participant-reported clinical history.

The sequence was obtained from a woman in her twenties or thirties who had recovered from COVID-19. Sequenced sample: PBMCs or T cells enriched from blood (not recorded which). The chain recombines TRBV7-9 with TRBJ1-4; 11 bases are a match to TRBD1. In DNA, the CDR3 is TGTGCCAGCAGCCTAGTACCGGGACAGGGGGCAACTAATGAAAAACTGTTTTTT. Its protein product is CASSLVPGQGATNEKLFF.